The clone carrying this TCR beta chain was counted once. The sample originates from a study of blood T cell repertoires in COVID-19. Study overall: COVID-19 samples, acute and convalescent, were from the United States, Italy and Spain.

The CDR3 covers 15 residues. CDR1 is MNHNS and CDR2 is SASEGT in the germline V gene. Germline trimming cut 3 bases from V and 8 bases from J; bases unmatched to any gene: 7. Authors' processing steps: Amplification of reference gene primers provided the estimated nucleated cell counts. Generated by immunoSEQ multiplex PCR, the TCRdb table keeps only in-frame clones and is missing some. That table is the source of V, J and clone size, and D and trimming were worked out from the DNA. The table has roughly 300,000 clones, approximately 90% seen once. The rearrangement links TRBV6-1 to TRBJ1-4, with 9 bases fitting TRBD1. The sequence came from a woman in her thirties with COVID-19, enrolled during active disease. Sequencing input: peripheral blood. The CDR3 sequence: CASSDQGQGWEKLFF. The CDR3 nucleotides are TGTGCCAGCAGTGATCAGGGACAGGGATGGGAAAAACTGTTTTTT.